Below are 19 T cell receptor beta chains sequenced from a single sample in a study of CD4 and CD8 cells across lung adenocarcinoma regions. From the PCR reads, TCRdb called clonotypes with MiXCR, one entry per CDR3 protein. Among 5,700 or so distinct CDR3 sequences listed, 60% to 80% were seen once. Sequenced input: CD4+ T cells from the center of a lung tumor. Receptors were obtained from a female donor with lung adenocarcinoma. The CD4 and CD8 labels of this study may be unreliable.

This chain links TRBV6-1 with TRBJ2-5; 11 nucleotides agree with TRBD1. The V and J ends lost 5 bases and 5 bases, in that order; junction bases with no gene match: 1. This CDR3 is built from 13 residues. Germline V CDR1 and CDR2: MNHNS, SASEGT. The CDR3 loop reads CASSRDRGETQYF. The CDR3 DNA follows: TGTGCCAGCAGTCGGGACAGGGGGGAGACCCAGTACTTC.

The count of this clonotype is one. The gene calls are TRBV7-2 and TRBJ2-3, with D uncertain. Germline loops: CDR1 SGHTA, CDR2 FQGNSA. The CDR3 has 18 amino acids. With 1 base removed from V and 0 bases from J, the gap between germline ends came to 17 bases. The chain's CDR3 is CASSLGVFGGPSTDTQYF. For the CDR3, the DNA is TGTGCCAGCAGCTTAGGGGTCTTCGGCGGTCCTAGCACAGATACGCAGTATTTT.

The genes are TRBV27 and TRBJ2-3; no clear D gene. The CDR3 covers 13 residues. CDR1 is MNHEY and CDR2 is SMNVEV in the germline V gene (reference sequence). V gave up 2 bases and J gave up 2 bases, with 5 bases separating them. The CDR3 bases are TGTGCCAGCAGTTTAACAGCCACAGATACGCAGTATTTT. The encoded protein is CASSLTATDTQYF.

The chain links TRBV6-1 to TRBJ1-4, with TRBD1 matching over 9 bases. CDR1 and CDR2 from the germline V gene are MNHNS and SASEGT. The CDR3 runs to 14 residues. V dropped 5 bases and J dropped 4; count of bases not matched to a gene: 2. The CDR3 loop is CASSQDRGNEKLFF. CDR3 nucleotides: TGTGCCAGCAGTCAGGACAGGGGTAATGAAAAACTGTTTTTT.

This chain joins TRBV6-5 and TRBJ2-5; a possible D gene is TRBD1 (6 bases). CDR3 length equals 13 residues. Germline V lookup: CDR1 MNHEY, CDR2 SVGAGI. Deletions cut 4 bases from V and 4 bases from J, with 10 bases between. Here the CDR3 DNA reads TGTGCCAGCAGTTTAAACAGGGTAGAGACCCAGTACTTC. Its translation: CASSLNRVETQYF.

On this clonotype: A junction boundary mismatches the germline segment, possibly from a read error. This chain joins TRBV29-1 and TRBJ2-4; D unresolved. Germline V CDR1 and CDR2: SQVTM, ANQGSEA. This CDR3 is built from 14 residues. DNA for the CDR3: TGCAGCGTAGAAGGTGACCGGGCCAAAAACATTCAGTACTTC. Translation gives CSVEGDRAKNIQYF.

V is TRBV6-1 and J is TRBJ2-1; 9 bases agree with TRBD1. Near its end, the DNA agrees better with TRBJ2-5, so the J call may be wrong. CDR3 length: 14 amino acids. The V gene's germline CDR1 is MNHNS and CDR2 SASEGT. The CDR3 DNA sequence: TGTGCCAGCAGGGAACAGGGGGCGCGAGAGACCCAGTACTTC. It codes for CASREQGARETQYF.

The chain carries TRBV6-2 or TRBV6-3 and TRBJ1-2; 8 bases map to TRBD1. This CDR3 has 11 residues. Germline V gene lookup returns CDR1 MNHEY and CDR2 SVGEGT. The junction had 2 bases not matched to a gene; V was cut back by 5 bases and J by 9 bases. The CDR3 is CASSGQGSYTF. CDR3 in DNA: TGTGCCAGCAGTGGACAGGGAAGCTACACCTTC.

The chain is built from TRBV7-2 and TRBJ2-1, with D possibly TRBD2 on 5 matching bases. CDR3 length: 16 residues. From germline, CDR1 is SGHTA and CDR2 FQGNSA. Trimming removed 3 bases at V and 6 bases at J, with 18 bases between. In DNA form, the CDR3 reads TGTGCCAGCAGCTTGAGTGTTCCCGGTGGAGGCAATGAGCAGTTCTTC. This sequence encodes CASSLSVPGGGNEQFF.

The chain couples TRBV6-1 to TRBJ2-2; no clear D. The CDR3 runs 14 residues. Germline V lookup: CDR1 MNHNS, CDR2 SASEGT. Trimming pared 5 bases from V and 0 bases from J, leaving 7 bases between. The CDR3 DNA sequence: TGTGCCAGCAGTCGGCACTCGAACACCGGGGAGCTGTTTTTT. This translates into CASSRHSNTGELFF.

This clonotype is judged medium-sized. The genes are TRBV6-1 and TRBJ2-5; 9 positions match TRBD1. Trimming removed 4 bases from V and 5 bases from J; junction bases left unmatched: 8. Germline CDR1 reads MNHNS; CDR2 reads SASEGT. The CDR3 extends over 15 amino acids. The CDR3 spells CASSGDRAVWETQYF. CDR3 DNA sequence: TGTGCCAGCAGTGGGGACAGGGCCGTTTGGGAGACCCAGTACTTC.

The chain links TRBV10-1 to TRBJ2-3, with 9 bases that match TRBD2. The CDR3 spans 13 residues. Germline V lookup: CDR1 WNHNN, CDR2 SYGVQD (reference sequence). J lost 10 bases, V lost 5 bases, and 7 bases had no gene match. The CDR3 loop reads CASSPGLASSQYF. The CDR3 DNA is TGCGCCAGCAGTCCGGGACTAGCTAGTTCGCAGTATTTT.

This clonotype was counted a few times. The CDR3 here is CASSEVAGGVETQYF. For the CDR3, the DNA is TGTGCCAGCAGTGAAGTAGCGGGGGGAGTTGAGACCCAGTACTTC. V is TRBV6-1 and J is TRBJ2-5; 10 bases are a match to TRBD2. The germline gives CDR1 MNHNS, CDR2 SASEGT. This CDR3 contains 15 residues. V gave up 1 base and J gave up 5 bases; unmatched junction bases: 4.

The DNA for the CDR3 is TGTGCCAGTAGTTGGGCGGGAGGCTCGTACAATGAGCAGTTCTTC. This translates into CASSWAGGSYNEQFF. This chain uses TRBV19 with TRBJ2-1, with 8 bases aligning to TRBD2. In germline, CDR1 is LNHDA, CDR2 SQIVND (reference sequence). The CDR3 totals 15 residues. V trimming: 5 bases; J trimming: 4 bases; junction bases outside the gene matches: 7.

For this clonotype: A read error may produce the germline difference seen at one junction end. V usage is TRBV6-1 and J usage is TRBJ2-5, with D perhaps matching TRBD2 (5 bases). The CDR3 consists of 14 residues. CDR1 MNHNS and CDR2 SASEGT come from the germline V gene. CDR3 loop: CASSGVPGRDTQYF. For the CDR3, the DNA is TGTGCGAGCAGTGGGGTACCTGGGAGAGATACGCAGTACTTC.

Note on this clonotype: At one boundary the junction diverges from the germline segment, which might be a read error. The chain couples TRBV7-2 to TRBJ2-4; D possibly uses TRBD1 or TRBD2 (5 bases each). Germline V lookup: CDR1 SGHTA, CDR2 FQGNSA. This CDR3 is built from 16 residues. The CDR3 DNA follows: TGTCCGAGCAGCGCCCCGGGGCTGGGAGCCAAAGACACGCAGTATTTC. The encoded protein is CPSSAPGLGAKDTQYF.

This rearrangement joins TRBV2 to TRBJ2-7; either TRBD1 or TRBD2 may fit D (5 bases each). The CDR3 totals 15 residues. The V and J ends lost 6 bases and 0 bases respectively, with 15 bases between them. The germline gives CDR1 SNHLY, CDR2 FYNNEI. The CDR3 sequence: CASRSARDGSYEQYF. The DNA of the CDR3 is TGTGCCAGCAGGTCCGCCCGGGACGGCTCCTACGAGCAGTACTTC. Using reference TRBV2 and TRBJ2-7 for the parts outside the CDR3, the full variable domain is EPEVTQTPSHQVTQMGQEVILRCVPISNHLYFYWYRQILGQKVEFLVSFYNNEISEKSEIFDDQFSVERPDGSNFTLKIRSTKLEDSAMYFCASRSARDGSYEQYFGPGTRLTVT.

J is TRBJ2-5 and V is TRBV7-2; 11 nucleotides align to TRBD1. The V and J ends lost 4 bases and 1 base, in that order; junction bases with no gene match: 2. This CDR3 region has 15 residues. Germline assignment: CDR1 SGHTA and CDR2 FQGNSA. CDR3 sequence (DNA): TGTGCCAGCAGCTCGGACAGGGGGCCCCAAGAGACCCAGTACTTC. It is translated as CASSSDRGPQETQYF.

This clonotype was seen just once. V usage is TRBV6-4 and J usage is TRBJ2-5; D tentatively reads TRBD1 or TRBD2 (5 bases each). The J call may be faulty, since TRBJ2-3 better matches the DNA end. The CDR3 is 16 residues long. Germline assignment: CDR1 MRHNA and CDR2 SNTAGT. This CDR3 reads CASRDRGVADKETQYF. The CDR3, as DNA: TGTGCCAGCAGGGACCGAGGGGTTGCCGACAAAGAGACCCAGTATTTT.